These 16 T cell receptor beta chains share one sample of origin, sequenced in a study of blood T cell repertoires in COVID-19. The protocol was immunoSEQ multiplex PCR, while the TCRdb copy is restricted to in-frame clones and leaves out a portion. Found here are 100,000 to 150,000 clones, 80% of them singletons; the top ten hold around a quarter. Sequencing was done on a sample of peripheral blood. The receptors were sampled from a human donor in a cohort sampled during active COVID-19.

The chain is built from TRBV7-3 and TRBJ2-3; possible D gene TRBD2, 6 bases. Germline V lookup: CDR1 SGHTA, CDR2 FQGTGA. With 5 bases removed from V and 6 bases from J, the gap between germline ends came to 15 bases. This CDR3 is 14 amino acids long. CDR3 sequence: CASSREPAGDTQYF. CDR3 in DNA: TGTGCCAGCAGCCGCGAGCCGGCGGGGGATACGCAGTATTTT.

V is TRBV6-5 and J is TRBJ2-5, with 11 bases that match TRBD2. CDR1 is MNHEY, CDR2 SVGAGI, per germline. The CDR3 sequence is 16 residues long. V gave up 4 bases and J gave up 0 bases; unmatched junction bases: 4. This CDR3 is CASSSRLAGYQETQYF. CDR3 nucleotide sequence: TGTGCCAGCAGTTCAAGACTAGCGGGATACCAAGAGACCCAGTACTTC.

V usage is TRBV9 and J usage is TRBJ2-3; TRBD1 agrees at 7 bases. The CDR3 has 16 residues. Trimming cost V 4 bases and J 6 bases; bases outside gene matches: 14. CDR1 is SGDLS, CDR2 YYNGEE, per germline. In nucleotides, the CDR3 is TGTGCCAGCAGCCCCCCTGGGGACAGACTGACTGATACGCAGTATTTT. Its protein is CASSPPGDRLTDTQYF.

J is TRBJ2-3 and V is TRBV6-2 or TRBV6-3, with D tentatively TRBD2 (6 bases). This CDR3 has 18 residues. Germline CDR1 is MNHEY and CDR2 is SVGEGT. Trimming took off 6 bases at V and 2 bases at J, with 24 bases between the two ends. CDR3 protein: CASSRTTLAASDTDTQYF. CDR3 nucleotides: TGTGCCAGCAGCCGAACTACTTTAGCGGCCAGTGACACAGATACGCAGTATTTT.

This sequence joins TRBV5-1 and TRBJ2-5, with TRBD2 identical over 9 bases. Germline V gives CDR1 SGHRS, CDR2 YFSETQ. There are 18 residues in the CDR3. V lost 4 bases, J lost 1 base, and 14 bases stayed unmatched. CDR3 nucleotides: TGCGCCAGCAGCCTCGGGTTGATAGCGGGAGTTGGCCAAGAGACCCAGTACTTC. Translation gives CASSLGLIAGVGQETQYF.

CDR3 in DNA: TGTGCCAGCAGCGGGACAGACTACGAGCAGTACTTC. It codes for CASSGTDYEQYF. The chain joins TRBV6-6 to TRBJ2-7, with 7 bases matching TRBD1. V lost 6 bases to trimming and J lost 3 bases; unmatched junction nucleotides: 2. CDR1 is MNHNY, CDR2 SVGAGI, per germline (reference sequence). CDR3 length: 12 amino acids.

This chain uses TRBV10-3 with TRBJ1-1, with 7 positions matching TRBD1. Trimming removed 4 bases from V and 2 bases from J; junction bases left unmatched: 1. The CDR3 runs to 13 residues. Germline V CDR1 and CDR2: ENHRY, SYGVKD. The CDR3 spells CAISGDRNTEAFF. The CDR3 bases are TGTGCCATCAGTGGGGACAGAAACACTGAAGCTTTCTTT.

The chain joins TRBV9 to TRBJ1-1, with a tentative D call TRBD1 (6 bases). There are 13 residues in the CDR3. V lost 5 bases, J lost 11 bases, and 19 bases lay in between. Germline V CDR1 and CDR2: SGDLS, YYNGEE. CDR3 DNA sequence: TGTGCCAGCAGTTCCCCAGGGGCCGGGGTGGCTTTCTTT. Translated, it gives CASSSPGAGVAFF.

V and J are TRBV7-2 and TRBJ2-1; 8 positions match TRBD2. The CDR3 consists of 16 residues. The germline CDR1 and CDR2 sequences are SGHTA and FQGNSA. Germline trimming cut 5 bases from V and 2 bases from J; bases unmatched to any gene: 8. CDR3 DNA sequence: TGTGCCAGCAGCCTCCCCCGGGGGGGCCCCTACAATGAGCAGTTCTTC. Translated, it gives CASSLPRGGPYNEQFF.

This clone was seen a handful of times. The V and J genes are TRBV28 and TRBJ1-5; D unresolved. Germline V gives CDR1 MDHEN, CDR2 SYDVKM. V dropped 7 bases and J dropped 2 bases, with 15 bases sitting between them. This CDR3 comprises 15 residues. CDR3 region: CASTPSEGGNQPQHF. As DNA, the CDR3 is TGTGCCAGCACCCCCTCTGAGGGAGGCAATCAGCCCCAGCATTTT.

V and J are TRBV14 and TRBJ2-7; 11 bases are shared with TRBD1. The CDR3 sequence is 18 residues long. CDR1 SGHDN and CDR2 FVKESK come from the germline V gene. V was clipped by 1 base and J by 2 bases; unmatched bases: 10. CDR3 region: CASSQVLGQGARPYEQYF. In nucleotides, the CDR3 is TGTGCCAGCAGCCAAGTCCTCGGACAGGGGGCGAGACCCTACGAGCAGTACTTC. Full variable domain (remainder filled in from reference TRBV14 and TRBJ2-7): EAGVTQFPSHSVIEKGQTVTLRCDPISGHDNLYWYRRVMGKEIKFLLHFVKESKQDESGMPNNRFLAERTGGTYSTLKVQPAELEDSGVYFCASSQVLGQGARPYEQYFGPGTRLTVT.

This clone was observed a handful of times. This chain connects TRBV19 to TRBJ2-7; D possibly corresponds to TRBD2 (5 bases). The CDR3 sequence is 14 residues long. V shed 10 bases and J shed 1 base, with 17 bases lying between them. Germline V gives CDR1 LNHDA, CDR2 SQIVND (reference sequence). The CDR3 sequence: CATKSGELSYEQYF. CDR3 bases: TGTGCCACTAAGTCCGGGGAATTATCCTACGAGCAGTACTTC.

The chain joins TRBV11-3 to TRBJ2-7; 8 nucleotides match TRBD1. The CDR3 is 12 amino acids. Germline V CDR1 and CDR2: SGHNT, YENEEA. Trimming at V came to 5 bases and at J to 7 bases, leaving 4 bases not matched to a gene. The CDR3 coding sequence is TGTGCCAGCAGCCCAGGGGGCAGGGAGCAGTACTTC. Protein: CASSPGGREQYF. Variable domain in full (rest from reference TRBV11-3 and TRBJ2-7): EAGVVQSPRYKIIEKKQPVAFWCNPISGHNTLYWYLQNLGQGPELLIRYENEEAVDDSQLPKDRFSAERLKGVDSTLKIQPAELGDSAVYLCASSPGGREQYFGPGTRLTVT.

The chain recombines TRBV5-6 with TRBJ1-2, with 8 bases lining up with TRBD1. Trimming cost V 4 bases and J 4 bases; bases outside gene matches: 12. The CDR3 has 16 amino acids. Germline assignment: CDR1 SGHDT and CDR2 YYEEEE. In DNA, the CDR3 is TGTGCCAGCAGCCCTTTGGGGACAGGTCGTAGCTATGGCTACACCTTC. Translation: CASSPLGTGRSYGYTF.

V and J are TRBV24-1 and TRBJ2-2, with 14 nucleotides matching TRBD2. Germline values: CDR1 KGHDR, CDR2 SFDVKD. This CDR3 has 14 amino acids. Trimming removed 10 bases from V and 6 bases from J; junction bases left unmatched: 3. Here the CDR3 DNA reads TGTGCCACGGGACTAGCGGGAGTTGCCGGGGAGCTGTTTTTT. Protein product: CATGLAGVAGELFF.

The chain is built from TRBV2 and TRBJ2-1, with 13 bases lining up with TRBD2. CDR1 and CDR2 (germline): SNHLY, FYNNEI. J lost 6 bases, V lost 6 bases, and 11 bases had no gene match. The CDR3 has 17 residues. CDR3: CASRGLAGAITGNEQFF. CDR3 nucleotide sequence: TGTGCCAGCAGAGGACTAGCGGGGGCGATAACGGGCAATGAGCAGTTCTTC.